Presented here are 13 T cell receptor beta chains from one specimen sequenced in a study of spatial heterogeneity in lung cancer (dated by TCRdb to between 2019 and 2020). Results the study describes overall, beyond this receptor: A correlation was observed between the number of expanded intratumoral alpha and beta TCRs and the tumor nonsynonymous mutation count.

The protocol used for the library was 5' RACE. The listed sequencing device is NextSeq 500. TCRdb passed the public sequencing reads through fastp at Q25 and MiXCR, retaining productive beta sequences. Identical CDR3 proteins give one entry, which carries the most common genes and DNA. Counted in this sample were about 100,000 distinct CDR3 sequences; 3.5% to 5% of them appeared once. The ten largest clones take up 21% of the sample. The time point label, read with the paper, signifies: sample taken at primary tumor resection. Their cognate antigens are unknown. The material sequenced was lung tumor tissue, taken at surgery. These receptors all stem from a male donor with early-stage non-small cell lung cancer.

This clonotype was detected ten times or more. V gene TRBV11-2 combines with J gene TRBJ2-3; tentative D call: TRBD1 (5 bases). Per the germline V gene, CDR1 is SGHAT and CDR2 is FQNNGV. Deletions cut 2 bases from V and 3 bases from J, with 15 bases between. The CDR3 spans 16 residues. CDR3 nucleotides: TGTGCCAGCAGCTTAAATCCCCTAGGGGCGACAGATACGCAGTATTTT. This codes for CASSLNPLGATDTQYF.

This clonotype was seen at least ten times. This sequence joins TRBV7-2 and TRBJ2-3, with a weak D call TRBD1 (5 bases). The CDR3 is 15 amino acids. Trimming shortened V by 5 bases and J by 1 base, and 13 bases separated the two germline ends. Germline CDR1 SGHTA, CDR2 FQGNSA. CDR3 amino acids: CASSRRGRGTDTQYF. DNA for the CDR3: TGTGCCAGCAGCCGTAGGGGCCGAGGCACAGATACGCAGTATTTT.

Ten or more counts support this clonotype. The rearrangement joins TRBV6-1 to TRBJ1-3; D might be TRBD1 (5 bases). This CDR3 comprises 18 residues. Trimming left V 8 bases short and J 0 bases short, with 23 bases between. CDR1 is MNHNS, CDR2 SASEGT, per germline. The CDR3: CASLRRVTPSSSGNTIYF. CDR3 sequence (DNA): TGTGCCAGCCTCCGCAGGGTAACACCCTCCAGCTCTGGAAACACCATATATTTT.

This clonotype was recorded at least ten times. The CDR3 loop reads CASASPSGGSGYTF. CDR3 nucleotide sequence: TGTGCCAGCGCCTCACCCAGTGGGGGGTCTGGCTACACCTTC. The chain couples TRBV27 to TRBJ1-2; TRBD1 might be the D (5 bases). Germline CDR1 and CDR2: MNHEY and SMNVEV (reference sequence). Trimming removed 8 bases from V and 7 bases from J, with 20 bases in between. The CDR3 spans 14 residues.

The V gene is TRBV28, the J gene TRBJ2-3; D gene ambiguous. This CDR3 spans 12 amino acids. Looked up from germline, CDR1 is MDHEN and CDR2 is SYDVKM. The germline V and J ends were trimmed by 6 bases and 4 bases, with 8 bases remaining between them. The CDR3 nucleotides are TGTGCCAGCAGCCAAGGTCCAGATACGCAGTATTTT. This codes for CASSQGPDTQYF.

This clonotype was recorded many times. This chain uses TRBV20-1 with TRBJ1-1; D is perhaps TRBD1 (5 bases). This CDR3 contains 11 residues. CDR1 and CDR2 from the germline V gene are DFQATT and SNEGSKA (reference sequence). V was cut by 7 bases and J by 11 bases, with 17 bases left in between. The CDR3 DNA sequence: TGCAGTGTGTCGGGGGGAAGTTTGGCTTTCTTT. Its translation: CSVSGGSLAFF.

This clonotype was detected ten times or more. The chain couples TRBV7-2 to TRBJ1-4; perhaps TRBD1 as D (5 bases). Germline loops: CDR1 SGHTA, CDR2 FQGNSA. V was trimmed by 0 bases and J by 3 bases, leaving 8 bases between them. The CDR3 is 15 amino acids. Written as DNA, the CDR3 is TGTGCCAGCAGCTTAGCCGGGACGGCTAATGAAAAACTGTTTTTT. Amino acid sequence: CASSLAGTANEKLFF.

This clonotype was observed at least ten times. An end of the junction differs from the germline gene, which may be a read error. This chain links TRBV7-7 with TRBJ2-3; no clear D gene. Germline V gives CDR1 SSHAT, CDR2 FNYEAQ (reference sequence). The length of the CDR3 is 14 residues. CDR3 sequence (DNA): TGTGCTAGCAGCTTGCAGTTGGGTACAGATACGCAGTATTTT. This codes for CASSLQLGTDTQYF.

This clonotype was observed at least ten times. Here the CDR3 DNA reads TGTGCCAGCAGTGAATCTCTGTGGGAGCAGTACTTC. This gives the protein CASSESLWEQYF. The chain joins TRBV6-1 to TRBJ2-7; unclear D gene. The CDR3 has 12 residues. V was shortened by 2 bases and J by 7 bases, with 9 bases between the two germline ends. From germline, CDR1 is MNHNS and CDR2 SASEGT.

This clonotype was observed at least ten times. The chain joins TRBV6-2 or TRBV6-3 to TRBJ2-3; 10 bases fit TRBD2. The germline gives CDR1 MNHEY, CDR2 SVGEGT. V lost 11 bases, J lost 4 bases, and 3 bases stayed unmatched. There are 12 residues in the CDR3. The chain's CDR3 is CAGAGGPDTQYF. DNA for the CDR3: TGTGCCGGAGCGGGAGGGCCAGATACGCAGTATTTT.

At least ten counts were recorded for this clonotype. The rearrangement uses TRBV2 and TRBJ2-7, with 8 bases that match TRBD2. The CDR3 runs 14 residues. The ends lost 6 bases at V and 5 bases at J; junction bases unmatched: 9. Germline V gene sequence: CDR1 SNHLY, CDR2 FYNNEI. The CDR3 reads CASRNAGTRNEQYF. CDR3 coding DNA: TGTGCCAGCAGAAACGCCGGGACTAGAAACGAGCAGTACTTC.

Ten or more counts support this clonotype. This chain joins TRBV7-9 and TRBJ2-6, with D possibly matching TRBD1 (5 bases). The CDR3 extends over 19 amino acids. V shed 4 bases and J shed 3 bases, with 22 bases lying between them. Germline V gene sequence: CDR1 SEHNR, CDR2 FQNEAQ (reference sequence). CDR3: CASSSKAAGFSDGANVLTF. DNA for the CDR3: TGTGCCAGCAGCTCCAAGGCGGCAGGGTTTTCGGATGGGGCCAACGTCCTGACTTTC.

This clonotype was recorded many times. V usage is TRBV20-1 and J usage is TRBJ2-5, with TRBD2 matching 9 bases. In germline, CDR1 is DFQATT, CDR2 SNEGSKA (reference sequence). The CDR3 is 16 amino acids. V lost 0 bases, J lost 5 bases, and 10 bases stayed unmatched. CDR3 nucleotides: TGCAGTGCTAGAGATTTAGCGGGAGACTCTATTGAGACCCAGTACTTC. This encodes CSARDLAGDSIETQYF.